What follows are 21 T cell receptor beta chains derived from one specimen sequenced in a study of T cell responses to AZD1222 COVID-19 vaccine. Here immunoSEQ multiplex PCR was the method, and the copy in TCRdb shows in-frame clones only, minus some. The sample consists of some 200,000 clones, about 94% of them appearing once. This specimen was peripheral blood, taken 28 days after the second dose of the MenACWY control vaccine. The receptors shown here come from an adult who received the MenACWY meningococcal vaccine as a control.

The CDR3 loop reads CASSPPNYNEQFF. The CDR3 DNA follows: TGTGCCAGCAGCCCCCCCAACTACAATGAGCAGTTCTTC. J is TRBJ2-1 and V is TRBV4-2; D is uncertain. V shed 4 bases and J shed 3 bases, with 7 bases lying between them. CDR1 LGHNA and CDR2 YNFKEQ come from the germline V gene. CDR3 size: 13 residues.

The genes are TRBV2 and TRBJ2-3; D ambiguous. This CDR3 is 15 amino acids long. With 3 bases removed from V and 0 bases from J, the gap between germline ends came to 10 bases. Germline-derived CDR1 and CDR2 are SNHLY and FYNNEI. The CDR3 nucleotides read TGTGCCAGCAGTGACGTTGGCTCCAGCACAGATACGCAGTATTTT. It yields the protein CASSDVGSSTDTQYF.

J is TRBJ2-1 and V is TRBV7-2; 14 bases match TRBD2. The CDR3 sequence is 15 residues long. V gave up 3 bases and J gave up 7 bases; unmatched junction bases: 2. Germline loops: CDR1 SGHTA, CDR2 FQGNSA. The CDR3 region is CASSLGLAGVNEQFF. CDR3 coding DNA: TGTGCCAGCAGCTTGGGACTAGCGGGAGTTAATGAGCAGTTCTTC.

Regarding this clone: Other DNA sequences from this sample encode an identical CDR3 as well. This sequence joins TRBV9 and TRBJ2-3; D gene uncertain. This CDR3 has 14 amino acids. With 0 bases removed from V and 0 bases from J, the gap between germline ends came to 5 bases. Germline loops: CDR1 SGDLS, CDR2 YYNGEE. CDR3 nucleotides: TGTGCCAGCAGCGTAGACGGTAGCACAGATACGCAGTATTTT. This sequence encodes CASSVDGSTDTQYF.

The rearrangement joins TRBV6-5 to TRBJ1-1; D call uncertain. The germline gives CDR1 MNHEY, CDR2 SVGAGI. With 2 bases removed from V and 1 base from J, the gap between germline ends came to 5 bases. This CDR3 contains 13 residues. The CDR3 is CASSYERNTEAFF. CDR3 bases: TGTGCCAGCAGTTACGAGAGGAACACTGAAGCTTTCTTT.

This chain connects TRBV7-6 to TRBJ1-4; D uncertain. Trimming took 2 bases from V and 10 from J, leaving 14 bases between them. There are 14 residues in the CDR3. Looked up from germline, CDR1 is SGHVS and CDR2 is FNYEAQ. The CDR3 region has the DNA TGTGCCAGCAGCTTAAACTTAGAGAAGAGAAAACTGTTTTTT. This encodes CASSLNLEKRKLFF.

The CDR3 loop reads CAISGSGTGAYEQYF. The CDR3 region has the DNA TGTGCCATCAGTGGGTCCGGGACAGGGGCCTACGAGCAGTACTTC. The V gene is TRBV10-3, the J gene TRBJ2-7, with 10 bases that match TRBD1. The length of the CDR3 is 15 residues. The junction had 5 bases not matched to a gene; V was cut back by 4 bases and J by 2 bases. Germline V gives CDR1 ENHRY, CDR2 SYGVKD.

V and J are TRBV7-9 and TRBJ1-4; D is possibly TRBD1 (5 bases). V lost 5 bases to trimming and J lost 6 bases, with 16 bases between them. This CDR3 comprises 15 residues. Per germline, CDR1 SEHNR and CDR2 FQNEAQ (reference sequence). The CDR3 DNA sequence: TGTGCCAGCAGCCCGGGGAGGGGATTTGATGAAAAACTGTTTTTT. Translated, it gives CASSPGRGFDEKLFF. The full variable domain, in which reference TRBV7-9 and TRBJ1-4 provide the parts outside the CDR3, is DTGVSQNPRHKITKRGQNVTFRCDPISEHNRLYWYRQTLGQGPEFLTYFQNEAQLEKSRLLSDRFSAERPKGSFSTLEIQRTEQGDSAMYLCASSPGRGFDEKLFFGSGTQLSVL.

This sequence joins TRBV5-4 and TRBJ1-6, with D maybe TRBD1 (6 bases). V was cut by 0 bases and J by 7 bases, with 20 bases left in between. CDR3 length equals 18 residues. The germline V gene has CDR1 SGHNT and CDR2 YYREEE (reference sequence). The CDR3 DNA sequence: TGTGCCAGCAGCTTGGCCGCGGGGGCCGGGACGGCGAATTCACCCCTCCACTTT. Amino acid sequence: CASSLAAGAGTANSPLHF.

The chain has TRBV3-1 (or the pseudogene TRBV3-2) and TRBJ2-1, with 11 bases fitting TRBD2. Germline V gene sequence: CDR1 LGHDT, CDR2 YNNKEL (reference sequence). CDR3 size: 20 residues. The trim removed 3 bases at V and 6 bases at J, leaving 19 bases unmatched. CDR3 region: CASSHTLAGGPGIVGNEQFF. CDR3 nucleotides: TGTGCCAGCAGCCATACTCTAGCGGGGGGCCCCGGAATAGTTGGCAATGAGCAGTTCTTC.

This sequence joins TRBV18 and TRBJ2-1, with a weak D call TRBD2 (6 bases). CDR1 and CDR2 (germline): KGHSH, LQKENI. V dropped 6 bases and J dropped 0 bases, with 12 bases sitting between them. The CDR3 length is 15 residues. CDR3 nucleotides: TGTGCCAGCTCCCCGGGGGTTAGCTCCTACAATGAGCAGTTCTTC. The encoded protein is CASSPGVSSYNEQFF.

V and J are TRBV3-1 (or the pseudogene TRBV3-2) and TRBJ2-1; D call uncertain. Germline values: CDR1 LGHDT, CDR2 YNNKEL (reference sequence). The CDR3 runs to 12 residues. V was pared by 0 bases and J by 6 bases, with 3 bases between. In DNA, the CDR3 is TGTGCCAGCAGCCAAGATCTCAATGAGCAGTTCTTC. Translating it yields CASSQDLNEQFF.

The genes are TRBV29-1 and TRBJ2-3; 11 bases line up with TRBD1. Germline CDR1 reads SQVTM; CDR2 reads ANQGSEA. Trimming cost V 6 bases and J 4 bases; bases outside gene matches: 3. The CDR3 is 13 amino acids. DNA of the CDR3: TGCAGCGTCGGACAGGGGGCCCCAGATACGCAGTATTTT. It translates to CSVGQGAPDTQYF.

V is TRBV4-1 and J is TRBJ2-1; D is perhaps TRBD1 (6 bases). Trimming shortened V by 3 bases and J by 5 bases, and 14 bases separated the two germline ends. The CDR3 is 15 amino acids. In germline, CDR1 is MGHRA, CDR2 YSYEKL. CDR3 protein: CASSHTQGLNNEQFF. DNA of the CDR3: TGCGCCAGCAGCCACACCCAGGGGTTGAACAATGAGCAGTTCTTC.

The chain links TRBV21-1 to TRBJ2-3. TRBV21-1 is a pseudogene locus. This CDR3 contains 17 residues. The CDR3 is CASSKVYRASSTDTQYF. The CDR3 DNA follows: TGTGCCAGCAGCAAAGTTTATCGTGCCTCTAGCACAGATACGCAGTATTTT.

J is TRBJ2-1 and V is TRBV7-6, with 9 bases aligning to TRBD2. Looked up from germline, CDR1 is SGHVS and CDR2 is FNYEAQ. V lost 5 bases, J lost 10 bases, and 15 bases stayed unmatched. The CDR3 totals 16 residues. The DNA of the CDR3 is TGTGCCAGCAGCGCCGCCGGGACTAGCCGGGGGGAGGAGCAGTTCTTC. Its protein product is CASSAAGTSRGEEQFF.

The J gene is TRBJ2-3, the V gene TRBV7-3, with TRBD2 identical over 13 bases. V trimming: 7 bases; J trimming: 5 bases; junction bases outside the gene matches: 6. Germline CDR1 SGHTA, CDR2 FQGTGA. The CDR3 covers 15 residues. Here the CDR3 reads CASKRGLAGLDTQYF. CDR3 bases: TGTGCCAGCAAAAGGGGACTAGCGGGATTAGATACGCAGTATTTT.

This chain links TRBV2 with TRBJ2-7, with D possibly matching TRBD1 (6 bases). V lost 6 bases, J lost 10 bases, and 25 bases lay in between. CDR3 length: 15 amino acids. Germline lookup yields CDR1 SNHLY and CDR2 FYNNEI. CDR3 in amino acids: CASSPRARDIVGQYF. Written as DNA, the CDR3 is TGTGCCAGCAGCCCCAGGGCCCGGGACATTGTGGGTCAGTACTTC.

The V gene is TRBV5-1, the J gene TRBJ2-3; D remains ambiguous. Trimming removed 0 bases at V and 5 bases at J, with 4 bases between. The V gene's germline CDR1 is SGHRS and CDR2 YFSETQ. This CDR3 comprises 12 residues. In nucleotides, the CDR3 is TGCGCCAGCAGCTTGGCCGTAGATACGCAGTATTTT. Its protein product is CASSLAVDTQYF. Complete variable domain (other parts from reference TRBV5-1 and TRBJ2-3): KAGVTQTPRYLIKTRGQQVTLSCSPISGHRSVSWYQQTPGQGLQFLFEYFSETQRNKGNFPGRFSGRQFSNSRSEMNVSTLELGDSALYLCASSLAVDTQYFGPGTRLTVL.

The J gene is TRBJ1-5, the V gene TRBV7-9; 7 bases are a match to TRBD1. The germline V gene encodes CDR1 SEHNR and CDR2 FQNEAQ (reference sequence). J lost 3 bases, V lost 2 bases, and 7 bases had no gene match. The CDR3 is made up of 16 amino acids. CDR3 loop: CASSLWADRANQPQHF. Written as DNA, the CDR3 is TGTGCCAGCAGCTTATGGGCAGACAGGGCCAATCAGCCCCAGCATTTT.

The chain recombines TRBV11-1 with TRBJ2-5; D is uncertain. The CDR3 consists of 15 residues. V lost 0 bases and J lost 7, with 15 bases in between. Germline V gene sequence: CDR1 SGHAT, CDR2 FQDESV (reference sequence). The CDR3 bases are TGTGCCAGCAGCTTAGCGCCAGGACCCACATGGACCCAGTACTTC. This codes for CASSLAPGPTWTQYF.